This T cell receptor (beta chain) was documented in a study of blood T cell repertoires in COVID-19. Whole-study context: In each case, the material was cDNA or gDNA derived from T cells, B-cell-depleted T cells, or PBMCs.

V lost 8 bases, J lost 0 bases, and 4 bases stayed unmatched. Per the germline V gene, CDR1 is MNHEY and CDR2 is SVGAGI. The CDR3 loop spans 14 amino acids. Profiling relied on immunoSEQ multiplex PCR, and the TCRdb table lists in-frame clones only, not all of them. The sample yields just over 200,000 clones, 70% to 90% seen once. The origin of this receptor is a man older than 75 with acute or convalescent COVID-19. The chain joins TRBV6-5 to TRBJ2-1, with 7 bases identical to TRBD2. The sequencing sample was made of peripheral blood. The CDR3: CASSGGSSYNEQFF. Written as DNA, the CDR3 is TGTGCCAGCTCCGGCGGGAGCTCCTACAATGAGCAGTTCTTC.